Detailed here is one T cell receptor (beta chain). This sample stems from a study of T cell responses to AZD1222 COVID-19 vaccine. Repertoires were generated with immunoSEQ multiplex PCR, while TCRdb's copy carries only in-frame clones and drops some. The profile shows 130,000 or so clones, 91% of them singletons. This sample comprised peripheral blood, obtained 28 days after the second dose of the MenACWY control vaccine. This TCR was recovered from an adult who received the MenACWY meningococcal vaccine as a control.

CDR3 sequence reads: CASSPSRDLEQYF. In DNA form, the CDR3 reads TGTGCCAGCTCACCGTCAAGGGATCTCGAGCAGTACTTC. V gene TRBV18 combines with J gene TRBJ2-7, with no clear D. The CDR3 has 13 residues. Germline V gene sequence: CDR1 KGHSH, CDR2 LQKENI. With 3 bases removed from V and 6 bases from J, the gap between germline ends came to 12 bases.